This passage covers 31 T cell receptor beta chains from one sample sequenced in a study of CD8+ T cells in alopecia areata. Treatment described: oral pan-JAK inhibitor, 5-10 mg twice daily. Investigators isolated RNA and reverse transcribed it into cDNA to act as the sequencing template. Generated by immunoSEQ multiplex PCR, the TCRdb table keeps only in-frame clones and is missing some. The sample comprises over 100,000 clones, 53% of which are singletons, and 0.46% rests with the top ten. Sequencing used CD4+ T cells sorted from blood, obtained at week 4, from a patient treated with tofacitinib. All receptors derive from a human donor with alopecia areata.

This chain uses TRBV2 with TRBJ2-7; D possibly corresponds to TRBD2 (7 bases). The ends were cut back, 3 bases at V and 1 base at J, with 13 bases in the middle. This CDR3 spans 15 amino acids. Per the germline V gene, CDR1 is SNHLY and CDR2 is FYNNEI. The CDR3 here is CASSEGGAQSYEQYF. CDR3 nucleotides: TGTGCCAGCAGTGAGGGGGGGGCGCAATCCTACGAGCAGTACTTC.

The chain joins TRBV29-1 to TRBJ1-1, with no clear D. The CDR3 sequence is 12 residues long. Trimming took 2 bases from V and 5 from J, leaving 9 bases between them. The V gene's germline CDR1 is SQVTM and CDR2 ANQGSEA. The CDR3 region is CSVELTTTEAFF. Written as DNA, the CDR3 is TGCAGCGTTGAACTAACGACAACTGAAGCTTTCTTT. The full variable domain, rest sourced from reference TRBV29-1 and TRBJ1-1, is SAVISQKPSRDICQRGTSLTIQCQVDSQVTMMFWYRQQPGQSLTLIATANQGSEATYESGFVIDKFPISRPNLTFSTLTVSNMSPEDSSIYLCSVELTTTEAFFGQGTRLTVV.

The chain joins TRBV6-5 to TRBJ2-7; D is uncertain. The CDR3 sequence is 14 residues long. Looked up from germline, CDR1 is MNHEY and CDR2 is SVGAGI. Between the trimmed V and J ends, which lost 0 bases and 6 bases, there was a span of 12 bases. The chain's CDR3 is CASSYSGSFREQYF. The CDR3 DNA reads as TGTGCCAGCAGTTACTCAGGCAGTTTCCGCGAGCAGTACTTC.

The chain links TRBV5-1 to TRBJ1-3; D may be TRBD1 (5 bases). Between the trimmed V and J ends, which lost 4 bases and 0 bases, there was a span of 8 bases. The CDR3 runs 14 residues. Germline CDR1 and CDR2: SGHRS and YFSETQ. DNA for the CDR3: TGCGCCAGCAGCGGAACAGGCTCTGGAAACACCATATATTTT. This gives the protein CASSGTGSGNTIYF.

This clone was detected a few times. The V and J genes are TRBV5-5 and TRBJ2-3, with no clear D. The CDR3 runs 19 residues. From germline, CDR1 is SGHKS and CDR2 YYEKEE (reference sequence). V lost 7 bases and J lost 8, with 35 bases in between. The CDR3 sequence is CASQNESASLIWLAGTQYF. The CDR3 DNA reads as TGTGCCAGCCAAAACGAATCAGCAAGCCTGATTTGGTTAGCCGGTACGCAGTATTTT.

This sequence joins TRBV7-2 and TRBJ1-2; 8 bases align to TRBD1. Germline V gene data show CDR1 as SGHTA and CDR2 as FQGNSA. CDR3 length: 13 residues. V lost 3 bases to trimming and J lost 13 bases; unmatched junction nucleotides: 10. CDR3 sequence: CASSFWTGSDSTF. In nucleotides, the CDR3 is TGTGCCAGCAGCTTCTGGACAGGGTCTGATTCCACCTTC.

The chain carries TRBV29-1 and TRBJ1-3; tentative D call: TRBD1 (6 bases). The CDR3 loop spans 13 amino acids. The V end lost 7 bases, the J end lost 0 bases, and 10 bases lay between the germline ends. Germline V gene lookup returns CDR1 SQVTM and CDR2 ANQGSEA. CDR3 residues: CSATRGSGNTIYF. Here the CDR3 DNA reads TGCAGCGCGACCAGGGGCTCTGGAAACACCATATATTTT.

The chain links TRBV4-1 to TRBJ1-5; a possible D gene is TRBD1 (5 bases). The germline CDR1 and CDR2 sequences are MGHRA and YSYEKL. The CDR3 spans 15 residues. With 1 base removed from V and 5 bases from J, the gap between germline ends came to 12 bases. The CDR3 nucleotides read TGCGCCAGCAGCCAAGGATTTACAGGTCATCAGCCCCAGCATTTT. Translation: CASSQGFTGHQPQHF.

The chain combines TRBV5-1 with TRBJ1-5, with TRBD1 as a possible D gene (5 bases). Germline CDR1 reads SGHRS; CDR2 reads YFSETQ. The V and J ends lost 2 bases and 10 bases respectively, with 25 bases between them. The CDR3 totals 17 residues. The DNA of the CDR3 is TGCGCCAGCAGCTTACGACCACGGGACGGAGGGGTTGCACCCCAGCATTTT. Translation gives CASSLRPRDGGVAPQHF.

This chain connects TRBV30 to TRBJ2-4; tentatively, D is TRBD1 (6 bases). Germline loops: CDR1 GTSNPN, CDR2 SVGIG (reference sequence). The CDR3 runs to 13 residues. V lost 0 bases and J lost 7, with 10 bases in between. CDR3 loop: CAWSVQGWNIQYF. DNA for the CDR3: TGTGCCTGGAGTGTACAGGGATGGAACATTCAGTACTTC.

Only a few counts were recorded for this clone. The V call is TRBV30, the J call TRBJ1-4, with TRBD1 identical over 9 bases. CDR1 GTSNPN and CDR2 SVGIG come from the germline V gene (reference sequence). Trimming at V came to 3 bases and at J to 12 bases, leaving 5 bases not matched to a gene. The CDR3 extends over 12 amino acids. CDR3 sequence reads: CAWSDRGVELFF. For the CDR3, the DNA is TGTGCCTGGAGCGACAGGGGGGTTGAACTGTTTTTT.

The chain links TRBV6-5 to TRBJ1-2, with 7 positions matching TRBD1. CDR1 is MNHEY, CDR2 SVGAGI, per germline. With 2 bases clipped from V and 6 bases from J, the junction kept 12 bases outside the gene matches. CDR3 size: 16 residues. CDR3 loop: CASSYQPGGGNHGYTF. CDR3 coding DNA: TGTGCCAGCAGTTACCAACCAGGGGGAGGCAATCATGGCTACACCTTC.

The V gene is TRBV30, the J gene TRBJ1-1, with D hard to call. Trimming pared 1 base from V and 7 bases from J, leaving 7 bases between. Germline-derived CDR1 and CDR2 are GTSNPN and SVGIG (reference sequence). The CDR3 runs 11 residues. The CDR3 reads CAWSGPYEAFF. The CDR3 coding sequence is TGTGCCTGGAGTGGACCGTATGAAGCTTTCTTT.

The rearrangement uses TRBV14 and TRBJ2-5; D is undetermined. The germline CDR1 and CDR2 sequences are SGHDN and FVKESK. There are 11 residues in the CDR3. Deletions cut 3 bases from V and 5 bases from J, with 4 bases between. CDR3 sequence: CASSQEETQYF. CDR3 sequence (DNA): TGTGCCAGCAGCCAGGAGGAGACCCAGTACTTC. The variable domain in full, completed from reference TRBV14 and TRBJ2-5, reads EAGVTQFPSHSVIEKGQTVTLRCDPISGHDNLYWYRRVMGKEIKFLLHFVKESKQDESGMPNNRFLAERTGGTYSTLKVQPAELEDSGVYFCASSQEETQYFGPGTRLLVL.

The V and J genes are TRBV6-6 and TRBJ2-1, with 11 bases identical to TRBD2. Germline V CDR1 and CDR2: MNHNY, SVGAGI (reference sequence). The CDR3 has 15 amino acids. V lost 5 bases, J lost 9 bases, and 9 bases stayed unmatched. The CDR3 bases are TGTGCCAGCAGTGGCCTAGCGGGAGGAAGTGTTGAGCAGTTCTTC. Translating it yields CASSGLAGGSVEQFF.

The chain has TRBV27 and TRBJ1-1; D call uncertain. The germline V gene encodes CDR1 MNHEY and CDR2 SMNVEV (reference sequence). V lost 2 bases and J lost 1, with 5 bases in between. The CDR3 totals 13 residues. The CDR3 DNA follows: TGTGCCAGCAGTTTAAGGGAGAACACTGAAGCTTTCTTT. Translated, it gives CASSLRENTEAFF.

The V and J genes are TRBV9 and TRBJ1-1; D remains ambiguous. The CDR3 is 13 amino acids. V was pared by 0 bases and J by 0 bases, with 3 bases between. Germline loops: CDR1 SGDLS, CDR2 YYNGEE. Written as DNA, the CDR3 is TGTGCCAGCAGCGTAGACATGAACACTGAAGCTTTCTTT. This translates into CASSVDMNTEAFF.

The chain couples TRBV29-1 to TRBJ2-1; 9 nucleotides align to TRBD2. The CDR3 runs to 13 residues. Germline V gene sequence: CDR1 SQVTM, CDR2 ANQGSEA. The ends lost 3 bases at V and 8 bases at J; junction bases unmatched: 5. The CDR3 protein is CSVEGGRADEQFF. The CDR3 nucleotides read TGCAGCGTTGAGGGCGGGAGGGCCGATGAGCAGTTCTTC.

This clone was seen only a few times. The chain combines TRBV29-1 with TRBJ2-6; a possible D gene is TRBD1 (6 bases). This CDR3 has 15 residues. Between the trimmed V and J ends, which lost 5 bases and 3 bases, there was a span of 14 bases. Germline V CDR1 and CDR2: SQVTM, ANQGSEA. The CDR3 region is CSVMAGAGGANVLTF. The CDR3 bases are TGCAGCGTTATGGCAGGGGCCGGTGGGGCCAACGTCCTGACTTTC. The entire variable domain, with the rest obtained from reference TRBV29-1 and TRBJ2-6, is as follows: SAVISQKPSRDICQRGTSLTIQCQVDSQVTMMFWYRQQPGQSLTLIATANQGSEATYESGFVIDKFPISRPNLTFSTLTVSNMSPEDSSIYLCSVMAGAGGANVLTFGAGSRLTVL.

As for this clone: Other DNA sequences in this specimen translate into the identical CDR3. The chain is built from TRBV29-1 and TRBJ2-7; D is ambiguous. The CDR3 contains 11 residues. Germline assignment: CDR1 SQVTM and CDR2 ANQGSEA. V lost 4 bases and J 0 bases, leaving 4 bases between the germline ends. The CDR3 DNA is TGCAGCGTTGTACGCTCCTACGAGCAGTACTTC. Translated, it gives CSVVRSYEQYF.

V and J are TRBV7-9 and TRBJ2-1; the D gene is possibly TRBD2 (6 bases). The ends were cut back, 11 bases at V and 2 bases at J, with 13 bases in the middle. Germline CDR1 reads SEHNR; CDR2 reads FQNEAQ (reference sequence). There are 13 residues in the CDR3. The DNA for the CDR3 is TGTGCCTTAAGCGGGCTCCCCTACAATGAGCAGTTCTTC. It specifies CALSGLPYNEQFF. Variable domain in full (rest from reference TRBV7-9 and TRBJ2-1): DTGVSQNPRHKITKRGQNVTFRCDPISEHNRLYWYRQTLGQGPEFLTYFQNEAQLEKSRLLSDRFSAERPKGSFSTLEIQRTEQGDSAMYLCALSGLPYNEQFFGPGTRLTVL.

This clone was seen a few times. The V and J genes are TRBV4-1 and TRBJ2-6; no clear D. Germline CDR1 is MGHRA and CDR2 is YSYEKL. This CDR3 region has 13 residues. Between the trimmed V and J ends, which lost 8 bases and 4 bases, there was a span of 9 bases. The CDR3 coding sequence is TGCGCCAGCGCAAGGACCGGGGCCAACGTCCTGACTTTC. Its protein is CASARTGANVLTF.

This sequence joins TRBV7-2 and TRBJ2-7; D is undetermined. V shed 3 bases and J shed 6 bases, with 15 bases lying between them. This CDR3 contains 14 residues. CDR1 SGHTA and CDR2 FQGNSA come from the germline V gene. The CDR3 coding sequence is TGTGCCAGCAGCTTTAGGTTTTTGAGTCGCGAGCAGTACTTC. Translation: CASSFRFLSREQYF.

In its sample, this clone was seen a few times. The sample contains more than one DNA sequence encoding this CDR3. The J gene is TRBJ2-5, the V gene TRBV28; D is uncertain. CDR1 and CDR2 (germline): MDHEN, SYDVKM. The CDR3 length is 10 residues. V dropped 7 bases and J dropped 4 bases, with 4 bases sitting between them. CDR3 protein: CASKGETQYF. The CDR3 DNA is TGTGCCAGCAAGGGAGAGACCCAGTACTTC.

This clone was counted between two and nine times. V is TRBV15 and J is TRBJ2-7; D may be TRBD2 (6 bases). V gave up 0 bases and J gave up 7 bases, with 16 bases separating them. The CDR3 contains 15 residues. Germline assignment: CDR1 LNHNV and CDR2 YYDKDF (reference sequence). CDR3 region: CATSREEGTAGEQYF. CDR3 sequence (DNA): TGTGCCACCAGCAGAGAGGAAGGGACGGCGGGGGAGCAGTACTTC.

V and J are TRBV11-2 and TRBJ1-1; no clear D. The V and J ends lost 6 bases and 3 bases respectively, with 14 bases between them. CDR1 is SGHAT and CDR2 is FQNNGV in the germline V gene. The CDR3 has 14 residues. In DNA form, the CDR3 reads TGTGCCAGCAGATCATTGTACAGCTACACTGAAGCTTTCTTT. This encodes CASRSLYSYTEAFF.

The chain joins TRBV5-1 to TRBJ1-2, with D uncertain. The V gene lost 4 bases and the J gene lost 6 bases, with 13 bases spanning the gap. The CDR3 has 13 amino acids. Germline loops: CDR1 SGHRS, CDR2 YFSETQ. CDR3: CASSRPELHGYTF. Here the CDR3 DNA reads TGCGCCAGCAGCCGCCCTGAGTTGCATGGCTACACCTTC.

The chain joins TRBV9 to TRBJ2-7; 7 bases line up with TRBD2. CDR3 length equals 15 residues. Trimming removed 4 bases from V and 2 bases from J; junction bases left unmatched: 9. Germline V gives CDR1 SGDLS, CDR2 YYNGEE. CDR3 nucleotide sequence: TGTGCCAGCAGCCCCGCTAGCGGAAGAACCTACGAGCAGTACTTC. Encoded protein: CASSPASGRTYEQYF.

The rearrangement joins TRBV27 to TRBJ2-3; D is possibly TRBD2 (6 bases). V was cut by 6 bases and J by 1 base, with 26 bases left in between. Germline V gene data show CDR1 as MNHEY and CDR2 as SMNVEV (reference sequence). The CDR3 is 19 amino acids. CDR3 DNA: TGTGCCAGCAGGGGGACCCGGCTAGGGCCGGGAGCCCGCACAGATACGCAGTATTTT. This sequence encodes CASRGTRLGPGARTDTQYF.

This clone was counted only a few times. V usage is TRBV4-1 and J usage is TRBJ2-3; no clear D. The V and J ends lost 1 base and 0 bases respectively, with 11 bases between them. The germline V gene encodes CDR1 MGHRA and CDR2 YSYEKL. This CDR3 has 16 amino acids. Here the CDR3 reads CASSQVNLISTDTQYF. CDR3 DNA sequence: TGCGCCAGCAGCCAAGTGAACCTAATTAGCACAGATACGCAGTATTTT.

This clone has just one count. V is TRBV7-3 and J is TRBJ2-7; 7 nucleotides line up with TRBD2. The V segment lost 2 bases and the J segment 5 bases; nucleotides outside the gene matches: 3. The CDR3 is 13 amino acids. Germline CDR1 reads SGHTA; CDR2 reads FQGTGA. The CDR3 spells CASSLGLADEQYF. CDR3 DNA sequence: TGTGCCAGCAGCTTAGGGCTAGCGGACGAGCAGTACTTC.